The 9 T cell receptor beta chains below come from one sample, sequenced in a study of OX40 agonist ivuxolimab in advanced cancers. Produced via immunoSEQ multiplex PCR; TCRdb's table is partial and in-frame only. The table records some 41,000 clones, about 88% of them present only once. The source was CD4+ or CD8+ T cells sorted from blood, collected in a trial of the OX40 agonist ivuxolimab. All receptors come from an adult with an advanced solid tumor such as melanoma, head and neck, liver or kidney cancer.

The gene calls are TRBV7-6 and TRBJ2-7, with D unclear. Trimming removed 4 bases from V and 0 bases from J, with 10 bases in between. CDR1 is SGHVS, CDR2 FNYEAQ, per germline. CDR3 length: 14 amino acids. CDR3 coding DNA: TGTGCCAGCAGCTACGACTCTGACTCCTACGAGCAGTACTTC. Amino acids: CASSYDSDSYEQYF. Full variable domain (missing parts from reference TRBV7-6 and TRBJ2-7): GAGVSQSPRYKVTKRGQDVALRCDPISGHVSLYWYRQALGQGPEFLTYFNYEAQQDKSGLPNDRFSAERPEGSISTLTIQRTEQRDSAMYRCASSYDSDSYEQYFGPGTRLTVT.

V usage is TRBV5-1 and J usage is TRBJ2-7; tentatively, D is TRBD1 (5 bases). V lost 4 bases to trimming and J lost 2 bases, with 13 bases between them. Germline V CDR1 and CDR2: SGHRS, YFSETQ. CDR3 length equals 14 residues. This CDR3 reads CASSPPAGPYEQYF. The CDR3 DNA reads as TGCGCCAGCAGCCCCCCGGCAGGGCCCTACGAGCAGTACTTC.

The rearrangement uses TRBV9 and TRBJ1-4, with TRBD1 matching over 7 bases. The CDR3 has 15 amino acids. Germline assignment: CDR1 SGDLS and CDR2 YYNGEE. Germline trimming cut 4 bases from V and 2 bases from J; bases unmatched to any gene: 5. CDR3 loop: CASSQGGGTNEKLFF. CDR3 DNA sequence: TGTGCCAGCAGCCAGGGGGGCGGTACTAATGAAAAACTGTTTTTT. The whole variable domain, remainder taken from reference TRBV9 and TRBJ1-4, is DSGVTQTPKHLITATGQRVTLRCSPRSGDLSVYWYQQSLDQGLQFLIQYYNGEERAKGNILERFSAQQFPDLHSELNLSSLELGDSALYFCASSQGGGTNEKLFFGSGTQLSVL.

The J gene is TRBJ2-5, the V gene TRBV7-2; the match to TRBD1 covers 7 bases. The V gene's germline CDR1 is SGHTA and CDR2 FQGNSA. V trimming: 1 base; J trimming: 2 bases; junction bases outside the gene matches: 4. This CDR3 spans 15 amino acids. For the CDR3, the DNA is TGTGCCAGCAGCTTAGTGGGACAGCCTCAAGAGACCCAGTACTTC. Translated, it gives CASSLVGQPQETQYF.

The chain recombines TRBV5-4 with TRBJ1-4; 9 nucleotides line up with TRBD1. CDR3 length: 16 residues. V shed 4 bases, J shed 5 bases, and the junction held 9 bases outside the gene matches. CDR1 is SGHNT and CDR2 is YYREEE in the germline V gene (reference sequence). The CDR3 DNA is TGTGCCAGCAGCCACGGGACAGGGTCGGGGAATGAAAAACTGTTTTTT. Translating it yields CASSHGTGSGNEKLFF. Looking up the rest from reference TRBV5-4 and TRBJ1-4 gives the full variable domain: ETGVTQSPTHLIKTRGQQVTLRCSSQSGHNTVSWYQQALGQGPQFIFQYYREEENGRGNFPPRFSGLQFPNYSSELNVNALELDDSALYLCASSHGTGSGNEKLFFGSGTQLSVL.

This chain joins TRBV25-1 and TRBJ2-3, with no clear D. With 7 bases removed from V and 3 bases from J, the gap between germline ends came to 11 bases. The CDR3 contains 13 residues. Germline V gene sequence: CDR1 MGHDK, CDR2 SYGVNS. CDR3 region: CASTPWGTDTQYF. The CDR3 DNA reads TGTGCCAGCACCCCATGGGGTACAGATACGCAGTATTTT.

This rearrangement joins TRBV18 to TRBJ2-3, with 13 bases identical to TRBD2. J gave up 4 bases and V 4 bases, and 8 bases lay outside the gene matches. CDR1 and CDR2 from the germline V gene are KGHSH and LQKENI. This CDR3 region has 17 residues. The chain's CDR3 is CASSRSPGLAGPDTQYF. Written as DNA, the CDR3 is TGTGCCAGCTCACGCTCTCCGGGACTAGCGGGACCAGATACGCAGTATTTT.

The rearrangement joins TRBV5-8 to TRBJ2-1; D gene ambiguous. Germline lookup yields CDR1 SGHTS and CDR2 YDEGEE. The CDR3 contains 14 residues. V was clipped by 4 bases and J by 6 bases, with 14 bases between them. CDR3 DNA: TGTGCCAGCAGCCCCTGGCCGAGGTCCAATGAGCAGTTCTTC. Amino acid sequence: CASSPWPRSNEQFF.

The chain combines TRBV9 with TRBJ1-6; a possible D gene is TRBD1 (6 bases). The CDR3 loop spans 13 amino acids. Deletions cut 3 bases from V and 14 bases from J, with 15 bases between. CDR1 and CDR2 (germline): SGDLS, YYNGEE. The CDR3 DNA reads as TGTGCCAGCAGCGCGGGACACCCCGGGACCCTCCACTTT. Its translation: CASSAGHPGTLHF.